This record concerns one TCR beta chain sequence. This clonotype was picked up many times. There is no known antigen for this receptor. Per-base quality was not reported, and no clone a single base away is much larger than it. CDR1 SGHTS and CDR2 YDEGEE were looked up in the germline V gene. Measured from the cysteine to the phenylalanine, the CDR3 is 16 residues long. The entry retains the CDR3 DNA only, 48 bases that are in frame from base 1. Trimming takes 0 bases from V and 5 bases from J, and the germline ends sit 17 bases apart. These data are taken from a study of CD8+CD57+ T cells in acquired aplastic anemia (dated by TCRdb to the late 2010s). General notes on the study: DNA extracted from sorted CD4+ and CD8+ cells had a mean of roughly 3 ug, with a range of 0.2 to 27.4 ug. For healthy donor samples, the average read count was about 10.8 million for CD4+ cells and roughly 11 million for CD8+ cells. Study-wide conclusions, independent of this receptor: Patients and healthy controls showed no significant difference in CD8+ Simpson's diversity (P=0.060). Roughly 30 CD8+ CDR3 sequences were shared between patients and controls but appeared highly expressed in patients and within their immunodominant clones.

In the study, sorted CD4+ and CD8+ blood T cells from patients with severe aplastic anemia and from healthy subjects underwent deep sequencing of TCR repertoires. Ficoll-Paque density gradient centrifugation was used to isolate peripheral blood mononuclear cells. Before DNA extraction, CD4+ and CD8+ T cells were sorted by FACS or by magnetic beads. Profiling of TCR beta VDJ combinations and CDR3 sequences used genomic DNA as the template. An Illumina HiSeq 2000 was used for TCR repertoire sequencing. The study's own analysis went as follows. TRBV/TRBJ rearrangement plots, CDR3 size and DJ length profiles, and Simpson's diversity index were used to evaluate the repertoires. The most abundant DNA sequence in the deep sequencing data was defined as the immunodominant clone. CDR3 amino acid sequences were screened for sharing across subjects and were compared with published repertoires and the VDJdb database. Clones were called with MiXCR by TCRdb after fastp trimmed the public reads at Q25, and only in-frame beta chains were retained. Entries are consolidated by CDR3 protein sequence, retaining the most common genes and DNA. These V and J calls derive from TCRdb rather than the authors' analysis. The sample has around 400,000 distinct CDR3 sequences on record, 65% to 80% of them singletons. Jointly, the top ten make up 3.5% to 4.5% of the sample.

The chain links TRBV5-8 with TRBJ1-2; 5 matching bases give a weak D call of TRBD1. The source is a human donor in good health, serving as a control. The sequenced sample was sorted CD4+, CD8+, or CD8+CD57+ T cells (not recorded which) from PBMCs. The nucleotide sequence reads TGTGCCAGCAGCTTGGCCCAGCGGGGGACCTTATATGGCTACACCTTC. This yields the protein CASSLAQRGTLYGYTF.